This entry lists 2 T cell receptor beta chains sequenced from one sample in a study of spatial heterogeneity in lung cancer. Whole-study results and caveats: Intratumoral expanded alpha and beta TCR counts were found to track tumor mutation counts.

Time point given: sample taken at primary tumor resection. TCRdb redid the calling of the 5' RACE reads with MiXCR, one entry per CDR3 protein. The sample comprises about 4,800 distinct CDR3 sequences, over 7.5% of which are singletons, and approximately 30% rests with the top ten. No antigen is known for these receptors. Material: lung tumor tissue, obtained at surgery. These receptors came from a male donor with early-stage non-small cell lung cancer.

This clonotype occurred many times. The chain recombines TRBV4-2 with TRBJ1-2; D is unresolved. Germline V lookup: CDR1 LGHNA, CDR2 YNFKEQ. The CDR3 covers 11 residues. Trimming took off 4 bases at V and 5 bases at J, with 5 bases between the two ends. This CDR3 reads CASSPGYGYTF. CDR3 DNA: TGTGCCAGCAGCCCTGGGTATGGCTACACCTTC.

This clonotype has ten or more counts. The V call is TRBV29-1, the J call TRBJ1-5; 7 bases are a match to TRBD1. Germline V gene lookup returns CDR1 SQVTM and CDR2 ANQGSEA. The CDR3 is made up of 13 amino acids. After removal of 4 bases from V and 2 bases from J, the junction contained 2 bases not matched to a gene. This chain's CDR3 is CSVGQGGNQPQHF. The CDR3 region has the DNA TGCAGCGTTGGGCAGGGGGGCAATCAGCCCCAGCATTTT.